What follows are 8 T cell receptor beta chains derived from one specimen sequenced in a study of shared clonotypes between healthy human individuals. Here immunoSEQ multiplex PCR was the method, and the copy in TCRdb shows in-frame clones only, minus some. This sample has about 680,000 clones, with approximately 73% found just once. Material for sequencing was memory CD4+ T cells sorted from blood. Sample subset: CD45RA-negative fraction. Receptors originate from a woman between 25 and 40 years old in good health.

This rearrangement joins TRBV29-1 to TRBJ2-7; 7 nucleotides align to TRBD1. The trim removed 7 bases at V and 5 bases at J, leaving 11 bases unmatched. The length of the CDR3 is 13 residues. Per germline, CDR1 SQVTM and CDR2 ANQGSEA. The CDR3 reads CSAVRQGIHEQYF. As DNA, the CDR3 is TGCAGCGCTGTTAGACAGGGTATACACGAGCAGTACTTC.

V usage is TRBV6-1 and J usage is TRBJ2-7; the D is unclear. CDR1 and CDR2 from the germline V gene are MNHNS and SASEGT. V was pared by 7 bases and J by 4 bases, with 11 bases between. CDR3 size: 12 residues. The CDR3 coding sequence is TGTGCCAGCATGGACGGTCAGTACGAGCAGTACTTC. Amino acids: CASMDGQYEQYF.

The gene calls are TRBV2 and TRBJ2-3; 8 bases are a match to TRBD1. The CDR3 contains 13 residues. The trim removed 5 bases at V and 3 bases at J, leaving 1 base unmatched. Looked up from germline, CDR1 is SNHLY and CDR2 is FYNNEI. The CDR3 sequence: CASSTGGTDTQYF. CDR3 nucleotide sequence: TGTGCCAGCAGTACAGGGGGGACAGATACGCAGTATTTT.

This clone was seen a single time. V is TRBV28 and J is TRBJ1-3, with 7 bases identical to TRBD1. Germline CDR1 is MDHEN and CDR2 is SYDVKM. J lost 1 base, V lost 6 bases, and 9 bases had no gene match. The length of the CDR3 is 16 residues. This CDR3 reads CASRPRQGLSGNTIYF. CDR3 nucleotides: TGTGCCAGCAGGCCCCGACAGGGTTTGTCTGGAAACACCATATATTTT.

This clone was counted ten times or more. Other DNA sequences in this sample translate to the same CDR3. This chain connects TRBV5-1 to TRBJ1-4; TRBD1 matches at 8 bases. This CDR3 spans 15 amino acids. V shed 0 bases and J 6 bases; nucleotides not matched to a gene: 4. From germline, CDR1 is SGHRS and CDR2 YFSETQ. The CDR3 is CASSLEGRGHEKLFF. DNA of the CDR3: TGCGCCAGCAGCTTGGAGGGCAGGGGGCATGAAAAACTGTTTTTT.

CDR3 region: CASSLVRDIQETQYF. The DNA for the CDR3 is TGCGCCAGCAGCTTGGTCAGGGACATACAAGAGACCCAGTACTTC. V is TRBV5-1 and J is TRBJ2-5, with D perhaps TRBD1 (6 bases). Germline V gene sequence: CDR1 SGHRS, CDR2 YFSETQ. V gave up 0 bases and J gave up 2 bases, with 11 bases separating them. The CDR3 sequence is 15 residues long. Using reference TRBV5-1 and TRBJ2-5 for the parts outside the CDR3, the full variable domain is KAGVTQTPRYLIKTRGQQVTLSCSPISGHRSVSWYQQTPGQGLQFLFEYFSETQRNKGNFPGRFSGRQFSNSRSEMNVSTLELGDSALYLCASSLVRDIQETQYFGPGTRLLVL.

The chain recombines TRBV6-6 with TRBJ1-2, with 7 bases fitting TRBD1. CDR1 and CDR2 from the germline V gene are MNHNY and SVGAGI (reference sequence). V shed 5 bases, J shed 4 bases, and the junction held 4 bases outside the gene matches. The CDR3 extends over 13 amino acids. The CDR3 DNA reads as TGTGCCAGCAGTCCCGACAGGGCCTATGGCTACACCTTC. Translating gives CASSPDRAYGYTF.

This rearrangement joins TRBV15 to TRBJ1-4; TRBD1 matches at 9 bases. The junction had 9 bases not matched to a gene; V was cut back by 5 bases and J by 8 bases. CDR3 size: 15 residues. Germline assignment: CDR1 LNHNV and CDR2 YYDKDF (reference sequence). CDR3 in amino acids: CATSPRTGVGEKLFF. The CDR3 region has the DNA TGTGCCACCAGCCCCAGGACAGGGGTAGGAGAAAAACTGTTTTTT. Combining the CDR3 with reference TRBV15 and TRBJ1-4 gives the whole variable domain DAMVIQNPRYQVTQFGKPVTLSCSQTLNHNVMYWYQQKSSQAPKLLFHYYDKDFNNEADTPDNFQSRRPNTSFCFLDIRSPGLGDTAMYLCATSPRTGVGEKLFFGSGTQLSVL.